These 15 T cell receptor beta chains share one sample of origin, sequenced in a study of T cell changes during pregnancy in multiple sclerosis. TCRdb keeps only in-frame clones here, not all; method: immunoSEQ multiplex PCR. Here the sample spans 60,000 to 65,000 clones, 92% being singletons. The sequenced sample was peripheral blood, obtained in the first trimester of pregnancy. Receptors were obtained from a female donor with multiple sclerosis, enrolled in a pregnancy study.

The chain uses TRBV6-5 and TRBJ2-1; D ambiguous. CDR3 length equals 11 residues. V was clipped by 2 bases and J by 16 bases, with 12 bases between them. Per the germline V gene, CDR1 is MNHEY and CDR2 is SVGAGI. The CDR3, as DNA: TGTGCCAGCAGTTACCCTCCACTAACCTTCTTC. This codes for CASSYPPLTFF.

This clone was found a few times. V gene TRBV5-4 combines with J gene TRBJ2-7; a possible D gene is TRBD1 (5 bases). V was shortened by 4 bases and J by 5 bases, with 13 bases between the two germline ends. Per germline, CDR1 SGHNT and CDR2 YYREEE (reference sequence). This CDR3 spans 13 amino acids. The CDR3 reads CASSGVTENEQYF. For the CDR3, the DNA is TGTGCCAGCAGCGGAGTGACAGAGAACGAGCAGTACTTC.

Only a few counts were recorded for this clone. Here the CDR3 reads CASVKREVGAQYF. DNA of the CDR3: TGTGCCAGCGTAAAGCGGGAGGTCGGGGCCCAGTACTTC. The chain couples TRBV7-9 to TRBJ2-5; 9 bases match TRBD2. Looked up from germline, CDR1 is SEHNR and CDR2 is FQNEAQ (reference sequence). V was clipped by 8 bases and J by 9 bases; unmatched bases: 10. This CDR3 is built from 13 residues.

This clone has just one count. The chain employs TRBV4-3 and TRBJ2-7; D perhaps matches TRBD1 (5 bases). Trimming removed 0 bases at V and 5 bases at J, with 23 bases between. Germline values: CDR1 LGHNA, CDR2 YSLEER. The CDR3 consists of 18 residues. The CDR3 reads CASSQDWVADIPGNEQYF. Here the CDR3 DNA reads TGCGCCAGCAGCCAAGATTGGGTGGCGGACATCCCTGGGAACGAGCAGTACTTC.

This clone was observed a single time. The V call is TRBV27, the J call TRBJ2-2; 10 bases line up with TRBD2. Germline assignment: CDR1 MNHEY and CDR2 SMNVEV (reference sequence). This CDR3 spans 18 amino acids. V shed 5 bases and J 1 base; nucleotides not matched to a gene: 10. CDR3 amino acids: CASSPRSSGRLNTGELFF. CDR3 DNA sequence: TGTGCCAGCAGTCCGAGAAGTAGCGGGAGGTTGAACACCGGGGAGCTGTTTTTT.

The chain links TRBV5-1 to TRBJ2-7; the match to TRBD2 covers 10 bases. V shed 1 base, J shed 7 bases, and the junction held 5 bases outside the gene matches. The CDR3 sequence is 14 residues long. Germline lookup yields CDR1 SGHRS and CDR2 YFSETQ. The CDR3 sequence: CASSLTSGNREQYF. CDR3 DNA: TGCGCCAGCAGCTTGACTAGCGGGAACCGGGAGCAGTACTTC. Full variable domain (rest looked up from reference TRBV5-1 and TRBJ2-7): KAGVTQTPRYLIKTRGQQVTLSCSPISGHRSVSWYQQTPGQGLQFLFEYFSETQRNKGNFPGRFSGRQFSNSRSEMNVSTLELGDSALYLCASSLTSGNREQYFGPGTRLTVT.

Here the CDR3 DNA reads TGCGCCAGCAGCCAAGGAGTGGGGCGGGGTGAAAAACTGTTTTTT. Protein: CASSQGVGRGEKLFF. V is TRBV4-1 and J is TRBJ1-4, with D maybe TRBD1 (5 bases). The CDR3 sequence is 15 residues long. Trimming took 1 base from V and 7 from J, leaving 13 bases between them. Germline loops: CDR1 MGHRA, CDR2 YSYEKL.

CDR3 residues: CASTLQGLGFTNEQFF. CDR3 DNA sequence: TGTGCCAGCACCCTTCAGGGACTGGGATTTACAAATGAGCAGTTCTTC. This chain links TRBV28 with TRBJ2-1, with D possibly being TRBD2 (6 bases). Germline V CDR1 and CDR2: MDHEN, SYDVKM. Trimming pared 7 bases from V and 7 bases from J, leaving 23 bases between. CDR3 length: 16 residues.

CDR3 loop: CAWSTGAEQYF. CDR3 DNA: TGTGCCTGGTCGACAGGGGCCGAGCAGTACTTC. This chain joins TRBV30 and TRBJ2-7, with TRBD1 matching over 8 bases. Per the germline V gene, CDR1 is GTSNPN and CDR2 is SVGIG (reference sequence). This CDR3 is 11 amino acids long. V lost 5 bases and J lost 6; bases outside the gene matches: 3. Full variable domain (missing parts from reference TRBV30 and TRBJ2-7): SQTIHQWPATLVQPVGSPLSLECTVEGTSNPNLYWYRQAAGRGLQLLFYSVGIGQISSEVPQNLSASRPQDRQFILSSKKLLLSDSGFYLCAWSTGAEQYFGPGTRLTVT.

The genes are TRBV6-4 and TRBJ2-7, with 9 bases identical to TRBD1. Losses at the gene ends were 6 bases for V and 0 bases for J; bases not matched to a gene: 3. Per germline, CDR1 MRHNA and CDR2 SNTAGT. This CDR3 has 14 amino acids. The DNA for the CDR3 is TGTGCCAGCAGACCGGGACAGGGCTCCTACGAGCAGTACTTC. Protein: CASRPGQGSYEQYF.

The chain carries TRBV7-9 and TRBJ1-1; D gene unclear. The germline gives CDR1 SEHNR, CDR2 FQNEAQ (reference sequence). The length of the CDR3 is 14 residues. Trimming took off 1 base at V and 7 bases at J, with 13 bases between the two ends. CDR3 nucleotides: TGTGCCAGCAGCTTAGGGGGAGCCTATATTGAAGCTTTCTTT. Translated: CASSLGGAYIEAFF.

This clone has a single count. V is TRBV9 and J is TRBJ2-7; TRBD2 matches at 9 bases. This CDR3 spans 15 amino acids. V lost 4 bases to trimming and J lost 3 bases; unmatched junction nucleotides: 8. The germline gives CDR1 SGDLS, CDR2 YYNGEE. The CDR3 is CASSPSGTSSYEQYF. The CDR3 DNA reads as TGTGCCAGCAGCCCATCCGGGACTAGCAGCTACGAGCAGTACTTC.

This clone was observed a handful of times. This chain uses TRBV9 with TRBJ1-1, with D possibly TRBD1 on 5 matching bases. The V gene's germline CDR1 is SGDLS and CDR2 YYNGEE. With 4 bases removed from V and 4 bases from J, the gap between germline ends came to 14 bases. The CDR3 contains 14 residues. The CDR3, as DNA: TGTGCCAGCAGCCCGACGGCGGGGGGCACTGAAGCTTTCTTT. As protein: CASSPTAGGTEAFF.

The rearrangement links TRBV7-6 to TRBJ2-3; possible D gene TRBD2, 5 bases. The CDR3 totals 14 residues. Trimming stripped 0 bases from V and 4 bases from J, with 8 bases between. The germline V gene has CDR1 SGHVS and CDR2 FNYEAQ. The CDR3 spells CASSLAGVADTQYF. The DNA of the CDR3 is TGTGCCAGCAGCTTAGCGGGAGTCGCAGATACGCAGTATTTT.

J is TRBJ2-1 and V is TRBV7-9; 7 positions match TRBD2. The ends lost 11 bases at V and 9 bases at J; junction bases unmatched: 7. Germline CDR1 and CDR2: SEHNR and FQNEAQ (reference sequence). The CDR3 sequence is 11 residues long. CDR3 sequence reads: CAVRLAPEQFF. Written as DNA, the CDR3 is TGTGCCGTCCGACTAGCCCCTGAGCAGTTCTTC.